The 5 T cell receptor beta chains below were found in one sample sequenced in a study of cytomegalovirus exposure and HLA in healthy donors. The PCR contained 60 Vbeta and 13 Jbeta primers. The assay was immunoSEQ multiplex PCR, and TCRdb's table has in-frame clones only and misses some. The top ten clones hold roughly 0.71% of a sample with 210,000 or so clones, approximately 83% of them seen once. The sample comprised PBMCs. These TCRs come from a boy aged 2 to 9 in good health and CMV-seronegative.

The chain uses TRBV15 and TRBJ1-1, with 9 nucleotides matching TRBD1. CDR3 length equals 15 residues. J lost 7 bases, V lost 1 base, and 7 bases had no gene match. CDR1 is LNHNV, CDR2 YYDKDF, per germline (reference sequence). This CDR3 is CATSRGRDRVREAFF. In DNA, the CDR3 is TGTGCCACCAGCAGAGGCCGGGACAGGGTTCGTGAAGCTTTCTTT.

The chain joins TRBV2 to TRBJ1-2, with a tentative D call TRBD1 (5 bases). From germline, CDR1 is SNHLY and CDR2 FYNNEI. With 1 base removed from V and 4 bases from J, the gap between germline ends came to 22 bases. The CDR3 is 18 residues long. CDR3 region: CASSEGDSGFGASYGYTF. DNA of the CDR3: TGTGCCAGCAGTGAAGGAGACTCAGGGTTTGGGGCCTCCTATGGCTACACCTTC.

The chain has TRBV30 and TRBJ2-1, with D hard to call. This CDR3 has 15 amino acids. Germline V gene lookup returns CDR1 GTSNPN and CDR2 SVGIG (reference sequence). Trimming took 0 bases from V and 4 from J, leaving 13 bases between them. CDR3 bases: TGTGCCTGGAGTGTTTCTGGGCCCCCTTACAATGAGCAGTTCTTC. Protein product: CAWSVSGPPYNEQFF.

The CDR3 is CASSLPSGSSTDTQYF. The CDR3 DNA reads TGTGCCAGCAGTCTCCCTAGCGGCTCTAGCACAGATACGCAGTATTTT. V gene TRBV2 combines with J gene TRBJ2-3; 7 nucleotides line up with TRBD2. CDR3 size: 16 residues. The junction had 8 bases not matched to a gene; V was cut back by 5 bases and J by 0 bases. Germline CDR1 reads SNHLY; CDR2 reads FYNNEI. Combining the CDR3 with reference TRBV2 and TRBJ2-3 gives the whole variable domain EPEVTQTPSHQVTQMGQEVILRCVPISNHLYFYWYRQILGQKVEFLVSFYNNEISEKSEIFDDQFSVERPDGSNFTLKIRSTKLEDSAMYFCASSLPSGSSTDTQYFGPGTRLTVL.

The V call is TRBV4-1, the J call TRBJ2-7; no definite D call. Germline V gene lookup returns CDR1 MGHRA and CDR2 YSYEKL. V was cut by 0 bases and J by 4 bases, with 7 bases left in between. The CDR3 contains 13 residues. The CDR3 loop reads CASSQDRLYEQYF. DNA of the CDR3: TGCGCCAGCAGCCAAGATAGATTGTACGAGCAGTACTTC.